This T cell receptor (beta chain) was sequenced in a study of TIL therapy for anti-PD-1-resistant metastatic lung cancer. In the study overall: Tumors were harvested before any PD-1/PD-L1 blockade. Median patient age was about 56, ranging about 38-75 years.

In germline, CDR1 is SGHAT, CDR2 FQDESV (reference sequence). This CDR3 has 11 residues. Trimming removed 5 bases at V and 7 bases at J, with 8 bases between. General observations from the study: After infusion, TIL clonotypes partly replaced peripheral T cells and declined over months.

The libraries were made with immunoSEQ v3. Measured with immunoSEQ multiplex PCR; TCRdb has only the in-frame clones, and not every one. The profile covers approximately 16,000 clones, with around 88% appearing a single time and 0.65% to 0.9% taken by the ten largest. A word on this clone: Its antigen is unknown.

As for time point: pre-treatment sample, taken before nivolumab and TIL therapy. Adults with stage 4 NSCLC were enrolled in a phase I trial. This receptor was obtained from a person aged 30 to 80 with non-small cell lung cancer. Sequencing was performed on blood, taken at baseline. The chain employs TRBV11-1 and TRBJ2-5; D is unclear. CDR3 nucleotides: TGTGCCAGCAGCACCACAGCGACCCAGTACTTC. Its translation is CASSTTATQYF.